This T cell receptor beta chain emerged from a study of T-cell reconstitution after alpha-beta-depleted transplantation in children. Germline values: CDR1 MNHNS, CDR2 SASEGT. V trimming: 7 bases; J trimming: 0 bases; junction bases outside the gene matches: 7. The CDR3 has 16 amino acids. Library preparation (for TCRbeta) was performed with unique molecular identifiers. MiXCR, run by TCRdb on the PCR reads, gives a single entry per CDR3 protein. The table shows about 270,000 distinct CDR3 sequences, with about 10% occurring only once. At least ten counts were recorded for this clonotype. V and J are TRBV6-1 and TRBJ2-1; 9 nucleotides line up with TRBD2. Source: PBMCs from the stem cell graft donor, taken from the stem cell graft. The sequence was collected from a human donor who donated a stem cell graft to a child with SCID. CDR3 in DNA: TGTGCCAGCAAAGAAGGACTAGCGAGCTCCTACAATGAGCAGTTCTTC. It codes for CASKEGLASSYNEQFF.